The sequence of this T cell receptor (beta chain) was determined in a study of blood T cell repertoires in COVID-19. The CDR3 is 13 residues long. Germline V lookup: CDR1 SGHAT, CDR2 FQNNGV. Trimming pared 5 bases from V and 3 bases from J, leaving 8 bases between. This table comes from immunoSEQ multiplex PCR, and its TCRdb copy is limited to in-frame clones, with some not included. Counted here are 80,000 to 100,000 clones, around 82% occurring once; the ten biggest clones make up 9.5% to 13%. The gene calls are TRBV11-2 and TRBJ1-5; tentative D call: TRBD1 (6 bases). This clonotype originated in a man aged 70 or older with active or convalescent COVID-19. Sequencing was done on a sample of peripheral blood. CDR3 nucleotides: TGTGCCAGCAGCCGGACAGCCAATCAGCCCCAGCATTTT. It specifies CASSRTANQPQHF.